These 8 T cell receptor beta chains originate from one sample sequenced in a study of shared clonotypes between healthy human individuals. Sequenced by immunoSEQ multiplex PCR; TCRdb stores in-frame clones only, minus some. The profile shows about 680,000 clones, approximately 74% of them singletons. The source material was memory CD4+ T cells sorted from blood. The sample's subset: CD45RA-negative fraction. These receptors all come from a woman aged 25 to 39 in good health.

The rearrangement links TRBV5-4 to TRBJ2-5; TRBD2 aligns across 7 bases. The end of the DNA fits TRBJ2-7 better, so the J call may be wrong. Germline-derived CDR1 and CDR2 are SGHNT and YYREEE (reference sequence). CDR3 size: 14 residues. This CDR3 is CASSLGLATYEQYF. The CDR3 nucleotides are TGTGCCAGCAGCTTGGGACTAGCAACCTACGAGCAGTACTTC.

The chain uses TRBV27 and TRBJ2-6, with a weak D call TRBD1 (6 bases). Germline values: CDR1 MNHEY, CDR2 SMNVEV (reference sequence). V shed 6 bases and J shed 3 bases, with 9 bases lying between them. The CDR3 contains 14 residues. CDR3 amino acids: CASRTTGGANVLTF. Written as DNA, the CDR3 is TGTGCCAGCAGAACGACAGGTGGGGCCAACGTCCTGACTTTC. Full variable domain (rest looked up from reference TRBV27 and TRBJ2-6): EAQVTQNPRYLITVTGKKLTVTCSQNMNHEYMSWYRQDPGLGLRQIYYSMNVEVTDKGDVPEGYKVSRKEKRNFPLILESPSPNQTSLYFCASRTTGGANVLTFGAGSRLTVL.

The rearrangement links TRBV28 to TRBJ1-4, with D uncertain. V was cut by 5 bases and J by 14 bases, with 18 bases left in between. The CDR3 length is 13 residues. The germline V gene encodes CDR1 MDHEN and CDR2 SYDVKM. CDR3 nucleotides: TGTGCCAGCAGTATTCCGGGGAAAAATAGGCTGTTTTTT. As protein: CASSIPGKNRLFF.

The J gene is TRBJ2-7, the V gene TRBV7-2; 7 bases are shared with TRBD1. The CDR3 has 14 amino acids. J lost 1 base, V lost 3 bases, and 3 bases had no gene match. Germline CDR1 and CDR2: SGHTA and FQGNSA. The CDR3: CASSLDRRSYEQYF. CDR3 in DNA: TGTGCCAGCAGCTTGGACAGGAGGTCCTACGAGCAGTACTTC.

CDR3 sequence (DNA): TGTGCCAGTAGTCTTAGAAGCTCTGGGGCCAACGTCCTGACTTTC. This codes for CASSLRSSGANVLTF. This rearrangement joins TRBV19 to TRBJ2-6, with D hard to call. The V gene lost 5 bases and the J gene lost 0 bases, with 8 bases spanning the gap. The CDR3 consists of 15 residues. Looked up from germline, CDR1 is LNHDA and CDR2 is SQIVND (reference sequence).

This clone was found a few times. This chain uses TRBV28 with TRBJ1-1; D uncertain. In germline, CDR1 is MDHEN, CDR2 SYDVKM. This CDR3 spans 13 amino acids. V shed 5 bases and J shed 10 bases, with 17 bases lying between them. In DNA, the CDR3 is TGTGCCAGCAGTCCACGGGTTTATGAGGGAGCTTTCTTT. As protein: CASSPRVYEGAFF.

This rearrangement joins TRBV30 to TRBJ2-2; D is uncertain. The V and J ends lost 7 bases and 0 bases respectively, with 12 bases between them. Looked up from germline, CDR1 is GTSNPN and CDR2 is SVGIG (reference sequence). This CDR3 spans 14 amino acids. The CDR3 bases are TGTGCCTCACCGCCAGGCTCGAACACCGGGGAGCTGTTTTTT. Protein product: CASPPGSNTGELFF.

This chain uses TRBV19 with TRBJ2-1; 12 nucleotides line up with TRBD1. The V and J ends lost 4 bases and 9 bases, in that order; junction bases with no gene match: 7. CDR1 is LNHDA and CDR2 is SQIVND in the germline V gene (reference sequence). The CDR3 has 15 amino acids. This CDR3 is CASSTTGTGGGEQFF. As DNA, the CDR3 is TGTGCCAGTAGTACTACCGGGACAGGGGGCGGTGAGCAGTTCTTC.